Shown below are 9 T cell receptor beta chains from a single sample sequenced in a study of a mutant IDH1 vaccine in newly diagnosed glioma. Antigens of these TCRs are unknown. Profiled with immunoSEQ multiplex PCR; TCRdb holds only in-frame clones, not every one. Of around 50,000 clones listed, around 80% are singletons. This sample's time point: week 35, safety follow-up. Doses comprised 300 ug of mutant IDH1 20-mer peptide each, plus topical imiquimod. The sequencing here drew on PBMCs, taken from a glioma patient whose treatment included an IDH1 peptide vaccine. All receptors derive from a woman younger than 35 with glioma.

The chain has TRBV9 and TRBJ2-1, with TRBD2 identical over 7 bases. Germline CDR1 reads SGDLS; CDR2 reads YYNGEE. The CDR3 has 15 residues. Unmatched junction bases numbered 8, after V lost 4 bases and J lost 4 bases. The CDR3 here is CASSPSSLAYNEQFF. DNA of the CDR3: TGTGCCAGCAGCCCCTCGTCACTAGCGTACAATGAGCAGTTCTTC. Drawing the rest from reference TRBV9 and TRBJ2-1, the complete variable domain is DSGVTQTPKHLITATGQRVTLRCSPRSGDLSVYWYQQSLDQGLQFLIQYYNGEERAKGNILERFSAQQFPDLHSELNLSSLELGDSALYFCASSPSSLAYNEQFFGPGTRLTVL.

CDR3 sequence: CAISSQGENSPLHF. The CDR3 coding sequence is TGTGCCATCAGTTCCCAGGGGGAAAATTCACCCCTCCACTTT. V gene TRBV10-3 combines with J gene TRBJ1-6, with 7 positions matching TRBD1. Germline V lookup: CDR1 ENHRY, CDR2 SYGVKD. The trim removed 5 bases at V and 7 bases at J, leaving 5 bases unmatched. CDR3 length equals 14 residues.

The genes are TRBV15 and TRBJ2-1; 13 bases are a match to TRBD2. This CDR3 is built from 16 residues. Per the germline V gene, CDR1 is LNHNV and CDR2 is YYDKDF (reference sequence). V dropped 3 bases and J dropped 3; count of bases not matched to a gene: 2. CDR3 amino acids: CATSRGLAGHYNEQFF. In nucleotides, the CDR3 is TGTGCCACCAGCAGGGGACTAGCGGGACACTACAATGAGCAGTTCTTC.

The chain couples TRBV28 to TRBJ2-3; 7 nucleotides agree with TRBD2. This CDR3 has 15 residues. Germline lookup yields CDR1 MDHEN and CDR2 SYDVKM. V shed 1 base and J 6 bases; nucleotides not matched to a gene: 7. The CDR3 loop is CASSLLRRESDTQYF. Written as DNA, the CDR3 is TGTGCCAGCAGTTTATTAAGGCGGGAGTCGGATACGCAGTATTTT. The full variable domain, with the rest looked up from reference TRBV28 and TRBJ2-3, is DVKVTQSSRYLVKRTGEKVFLECVQDMDHENMFWYRQDPGLGLRLIYFSYDVKMKEKGDIPEGYSVSREKKERFSLILESASTNQTSMYLCASSLLRRESDTQYFGPGTRLTVL.

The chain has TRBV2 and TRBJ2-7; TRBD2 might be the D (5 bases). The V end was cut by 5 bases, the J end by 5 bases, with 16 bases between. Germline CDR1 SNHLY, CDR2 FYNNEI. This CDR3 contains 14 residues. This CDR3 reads CASSRARGLDEQYF. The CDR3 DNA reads TGTGCCAGCAGTCGGGCCAGAGGGCTGGACGAGCAGTACTTC.

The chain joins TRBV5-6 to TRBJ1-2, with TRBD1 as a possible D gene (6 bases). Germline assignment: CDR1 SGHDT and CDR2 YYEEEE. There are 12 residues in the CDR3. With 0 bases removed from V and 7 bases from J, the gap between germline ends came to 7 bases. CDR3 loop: CASSLGGAGYTF. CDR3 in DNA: TGTGCCAGCAGCTTGGGGGGGGCTGGCTACACCTTC.

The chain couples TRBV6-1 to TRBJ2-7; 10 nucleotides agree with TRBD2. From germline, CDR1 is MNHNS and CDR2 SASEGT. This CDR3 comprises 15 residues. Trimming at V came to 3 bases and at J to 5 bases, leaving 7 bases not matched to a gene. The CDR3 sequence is CASSDLLAGSDEQYF. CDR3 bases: TGTGCCAGCAGTGACCTACTAGCGGGATCTGACGAGCAGTACTTC.

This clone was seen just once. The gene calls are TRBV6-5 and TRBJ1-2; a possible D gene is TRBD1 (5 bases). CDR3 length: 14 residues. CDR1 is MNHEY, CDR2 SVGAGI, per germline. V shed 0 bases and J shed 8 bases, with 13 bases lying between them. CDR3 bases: TGTGCCAGCAGTTACTCCGGGGGTGGGGAAGGCTACACCTTC. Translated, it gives CASSYSGGGEGYTF.

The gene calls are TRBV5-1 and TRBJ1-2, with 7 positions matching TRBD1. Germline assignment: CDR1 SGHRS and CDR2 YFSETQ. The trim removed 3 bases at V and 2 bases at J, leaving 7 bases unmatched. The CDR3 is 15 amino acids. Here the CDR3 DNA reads TGCGCCAGCAGCTCCTACCGACAGGGAAACTATGGCTACACCTTC. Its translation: CASSSYRQGNYGYTF.